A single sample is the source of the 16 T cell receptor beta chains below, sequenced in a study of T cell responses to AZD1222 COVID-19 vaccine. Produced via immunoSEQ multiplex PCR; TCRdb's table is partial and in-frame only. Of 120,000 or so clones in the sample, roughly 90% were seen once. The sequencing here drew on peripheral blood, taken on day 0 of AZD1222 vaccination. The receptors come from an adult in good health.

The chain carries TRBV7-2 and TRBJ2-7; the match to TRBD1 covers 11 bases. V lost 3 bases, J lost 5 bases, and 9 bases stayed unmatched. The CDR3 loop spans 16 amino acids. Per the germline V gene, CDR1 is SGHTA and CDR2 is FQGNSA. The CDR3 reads CASSFGQGASWDEQYF. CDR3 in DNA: TGTGCCAGCAGCTTCGGACAGGGGGCCTCGTGGGACGAGCAGTACTTC.

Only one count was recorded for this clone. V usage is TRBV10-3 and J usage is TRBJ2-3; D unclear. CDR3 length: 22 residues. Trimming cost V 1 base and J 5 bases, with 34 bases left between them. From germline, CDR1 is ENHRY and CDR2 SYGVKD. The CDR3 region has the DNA TGTGCCATCAGTGAGTTGTCGTCGTGGGTCAACCCTCCACACGTCGGTATAGATACGCAGTATTTT. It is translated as CAISELSSWVNPPHVGIDTQYF.

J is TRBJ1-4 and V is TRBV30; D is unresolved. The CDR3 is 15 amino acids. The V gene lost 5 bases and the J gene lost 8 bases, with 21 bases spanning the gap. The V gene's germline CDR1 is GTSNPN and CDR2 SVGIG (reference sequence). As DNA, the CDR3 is TGTGCCTGGGATCGAGAAGGGTTGGTGGGAGAAAAACTGTTTTTT. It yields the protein CAWDREGLVGEKLFF.

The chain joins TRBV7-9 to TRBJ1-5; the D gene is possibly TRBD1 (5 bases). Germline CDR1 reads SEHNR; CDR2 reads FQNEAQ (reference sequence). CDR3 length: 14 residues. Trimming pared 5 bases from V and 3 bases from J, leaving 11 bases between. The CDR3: CASSLRGSNQPQHF. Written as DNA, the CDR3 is TGTGCCAGCAGCCTAAGGGGATCCAATCAGCCCCAGCATTTT.

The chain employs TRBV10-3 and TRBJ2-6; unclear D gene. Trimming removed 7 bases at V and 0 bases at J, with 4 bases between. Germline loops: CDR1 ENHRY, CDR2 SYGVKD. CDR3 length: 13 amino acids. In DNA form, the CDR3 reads TGTGCCATCACCCCCTCTGGGGCCAACGTCCTGACTTTC. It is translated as CAITPSGANVLTF.

The CDR3: CASSYLWDQPQHF. CDR3 nucleotides: TGTGCCAGCAGCTACTTATGGGATCAGCCCCAGCATTTT. The genes are TRBV7-8 and TRBJ1-5; D not resolved. Looked up from germline, CDR1 is SGHVS and CDR2 is FQNEAQ. Trimming left V 4 bases short and J 5 bases short, with 9 bases between. This CDR3 contains 13 residues.

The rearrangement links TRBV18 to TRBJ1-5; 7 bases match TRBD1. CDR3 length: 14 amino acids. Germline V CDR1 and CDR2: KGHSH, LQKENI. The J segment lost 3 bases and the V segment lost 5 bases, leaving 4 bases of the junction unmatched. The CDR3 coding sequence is TGTGCCAGCTCAGCGACAGGGTTCAATCAGCCCCAGCATTTT. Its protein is CASSATGFNQPQHF.

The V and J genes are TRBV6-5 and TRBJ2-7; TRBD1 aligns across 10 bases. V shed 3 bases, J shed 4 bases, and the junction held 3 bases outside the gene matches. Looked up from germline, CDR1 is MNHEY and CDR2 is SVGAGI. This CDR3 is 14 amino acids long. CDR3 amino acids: CASSYGTGVYEQYF. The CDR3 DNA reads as TGTGCCAGCAGTTATGGGACAGGGGTTTACGAGCAGTACTTC.

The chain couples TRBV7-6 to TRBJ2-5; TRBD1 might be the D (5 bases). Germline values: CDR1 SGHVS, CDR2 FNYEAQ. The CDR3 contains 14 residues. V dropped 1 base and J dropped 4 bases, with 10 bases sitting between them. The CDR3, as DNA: TGTGCCAGCAGCTTAGAAGGGGTCGGAGAGACCCAGTACTTC. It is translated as CASSLEGVGETQYF.

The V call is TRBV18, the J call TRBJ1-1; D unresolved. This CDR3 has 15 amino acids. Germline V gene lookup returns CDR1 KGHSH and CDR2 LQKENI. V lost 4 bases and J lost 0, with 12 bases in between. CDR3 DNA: TGTGCCAGCTCACGGACGGAAACCTTGAACACTGAAGCTTTCTTT. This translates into CASSRTETLNTEAFF.

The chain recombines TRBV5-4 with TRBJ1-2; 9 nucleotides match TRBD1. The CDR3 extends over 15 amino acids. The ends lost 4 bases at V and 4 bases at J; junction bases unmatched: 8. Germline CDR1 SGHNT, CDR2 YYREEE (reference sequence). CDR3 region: CASSVQGAGPYGYTF. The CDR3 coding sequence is TGTGCCAGCAGCGTACAGGGGGCAGGTCCCTATGGCTACACCTTC.

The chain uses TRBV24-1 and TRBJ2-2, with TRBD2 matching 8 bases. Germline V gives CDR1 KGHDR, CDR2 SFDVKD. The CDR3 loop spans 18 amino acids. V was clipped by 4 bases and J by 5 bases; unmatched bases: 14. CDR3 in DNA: TGTGCCACCAGTGACCCTGGGCGAACGGGGGGGCGTACCGGGGAGCTGTTTTTT. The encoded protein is CATSDPGRTGGRTGELFF.

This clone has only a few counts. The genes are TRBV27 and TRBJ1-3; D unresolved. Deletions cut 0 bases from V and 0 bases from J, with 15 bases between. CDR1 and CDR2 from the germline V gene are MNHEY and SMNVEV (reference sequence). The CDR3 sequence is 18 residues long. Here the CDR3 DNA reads TGTGCCAGCAGTTTATCTTACGCCCGCGGGCCCTCTGGAAACACCATATATTTT. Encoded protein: CASSLSYARGPSGNTIYF.

CDR3 sequence (DNA): TGTGCCAGCAGCGTGCAGGGTAGAAATGAAAAACTGTTTTTT. As protein: CASSVQGRNEKLFF. The chain joins TRBV7-2 to TRBJ1-4; tentative D call: TRBD1 (5 bases). The germline gives CDR1 SGHTA, CDR2 FQGNSA. V was pared by 5 bases and J by 5 bases, with 12 bases between. This CDR3 is built from 14 residues. The full variable domain, completed using reference TRBV7-2 and TRBJ1-4, is GAGVSQSPSNKVTEKGKDVELRCDPISGHTALYWYRQSLGQGLEFLIYFQGNSAPDKSGLPSDRFSAERTGGSVSTLTIQRTQQEDSAVYLCASSVQGRNEKLFFGSGTQLSVL.

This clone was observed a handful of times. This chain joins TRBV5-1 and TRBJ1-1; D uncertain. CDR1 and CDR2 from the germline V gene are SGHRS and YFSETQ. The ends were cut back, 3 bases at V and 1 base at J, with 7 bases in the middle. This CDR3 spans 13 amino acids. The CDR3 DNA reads TGCGCCAGCAGCTCTAGGCGGAACACTGAAGCTTTCTTT. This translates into CASSSRRNTEAFF. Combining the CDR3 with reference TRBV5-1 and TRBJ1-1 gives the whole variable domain KAGVTQTPRYLIKTRGQQVTLSCSPISGHRSVSWYQQTPGQGLQFLFEYFSETQRNKGNFPGRFSGRQFSNSRSEMNVSTLELGDSALYLCASSSRRNTEAFFGQGTRLTVV.

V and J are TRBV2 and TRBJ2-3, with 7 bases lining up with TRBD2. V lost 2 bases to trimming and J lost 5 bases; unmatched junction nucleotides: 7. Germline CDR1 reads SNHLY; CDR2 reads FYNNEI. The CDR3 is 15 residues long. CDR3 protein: CASSERPGGIDTQYF. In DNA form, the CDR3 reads TGTGCCAGCAGTGAACGGCCCGGGGGGATAGATACGCAGTATTTT. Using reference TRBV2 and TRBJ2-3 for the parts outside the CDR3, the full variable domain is EPEVTQTPSHQVTQMGQEVILRCVPISNHLYFYWYRQILGQKVEFLVSFYNNEISEKSEIFDDQFSVERPDGSNFTLKIRSTKLEDSAMYFCASSERPGGIDTQYFGPGTRLTVL.